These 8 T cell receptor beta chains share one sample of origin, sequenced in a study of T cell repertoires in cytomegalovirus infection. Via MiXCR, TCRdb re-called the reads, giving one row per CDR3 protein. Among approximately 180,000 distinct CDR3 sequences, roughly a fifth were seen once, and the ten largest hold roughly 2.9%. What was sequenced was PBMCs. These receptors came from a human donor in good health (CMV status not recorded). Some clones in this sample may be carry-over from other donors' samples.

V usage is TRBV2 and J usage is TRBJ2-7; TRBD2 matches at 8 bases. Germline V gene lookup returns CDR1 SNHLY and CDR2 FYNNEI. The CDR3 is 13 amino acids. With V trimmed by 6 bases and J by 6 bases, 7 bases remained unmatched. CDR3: CASSSSGGVEQYF. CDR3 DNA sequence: TGTGCCAGCAGCTCATCGGGAGGGGTCGAGCAGTACTTC.

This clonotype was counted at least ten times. The CDR3 loop reads CASSLERSSGRVQSYNEQFF. The CDR3 DNA follows: TGTGCCAGCAGCTTAGAGAGATCTAGCGGGAGGGTTCAGTCCTACAATGAGCAGTTCTTC. The chain links TRBV7-2 to TRBJ2-1, with 12 nucleotides matching TRBD2. V dropped 1 base and J dropped 1; count of bases not matched to a gene: 11. The germline gives CDR1 SGHTA, CDR2 FQGNSA. The CDR3 length is 20 residues.

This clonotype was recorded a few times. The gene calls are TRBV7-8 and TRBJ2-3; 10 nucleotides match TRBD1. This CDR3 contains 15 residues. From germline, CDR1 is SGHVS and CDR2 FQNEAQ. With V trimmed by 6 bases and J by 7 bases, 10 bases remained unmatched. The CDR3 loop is CASSLMGQGLNTQYF. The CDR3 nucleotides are TGTGCCAGCAGTTTGATGGGACAGGGGCTGAATACGCAGTATTTT.

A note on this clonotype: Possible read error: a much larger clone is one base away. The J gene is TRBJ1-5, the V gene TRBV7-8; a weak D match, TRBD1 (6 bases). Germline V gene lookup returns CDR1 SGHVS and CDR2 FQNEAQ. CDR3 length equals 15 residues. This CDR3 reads CASSLITGSDQSQHF. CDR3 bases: TGTGCCAGCAGCTTAATAACAGGGAGTGATCAGTCCCAGCATTTT.

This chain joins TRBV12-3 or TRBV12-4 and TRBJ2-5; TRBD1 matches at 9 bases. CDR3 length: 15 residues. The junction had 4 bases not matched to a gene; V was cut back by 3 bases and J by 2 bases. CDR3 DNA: TGTGCCAGCAGTTTTCCCGGGACAGGGCAAGAGACCCAGTACTTC. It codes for CASSFPGTGQETQYF.

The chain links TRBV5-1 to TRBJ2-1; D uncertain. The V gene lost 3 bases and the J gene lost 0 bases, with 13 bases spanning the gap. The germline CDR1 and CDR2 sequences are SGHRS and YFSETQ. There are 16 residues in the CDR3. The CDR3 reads CASSSIGQSSYNEQFF. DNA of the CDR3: TGCGCCAGCAGCTCCATAGGCCAGAGCTCCTACAATGAGCAGTTCTTC.

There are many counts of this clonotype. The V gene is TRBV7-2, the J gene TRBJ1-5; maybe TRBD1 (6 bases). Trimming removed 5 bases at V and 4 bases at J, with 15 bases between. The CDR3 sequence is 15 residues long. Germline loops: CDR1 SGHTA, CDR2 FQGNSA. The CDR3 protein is CASSAQGSLNQPQHF. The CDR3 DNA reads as TGTGCCAGCAGCGCCCAGGGGTCACTTAATCAGCCCCAGCATTTT.

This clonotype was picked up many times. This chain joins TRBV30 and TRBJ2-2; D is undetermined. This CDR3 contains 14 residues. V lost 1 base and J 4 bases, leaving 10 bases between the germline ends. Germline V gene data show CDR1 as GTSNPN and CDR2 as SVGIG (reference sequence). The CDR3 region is CAWSATRITGELFF. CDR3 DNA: TGTGCCTGGAGTGCGACACGGATCACCGGGGAGCTGTTTTTT.